The subject of this entry is one TCR beta chain. Its antigen remains unknown. These data come from a study of tumor-infiltrating lymphocytes in primary liver carcinoma. Reverse transcription of 450 to 500 ng total RNA with a constant-region primer produced TCR beta cDNA. Three rounds of nested multiplex PCR with slightly modified ARM-PCR produced TCR beta libraries. For roughly 10 cycles apiece, the opening two PCR rounds ran with TRBV1-TRBV30 forward primers and a C-beta reverse primer. TCRdb re-called the multiplex PCR reads with MiXCR, one entry per CDR3 protein. The table records about 330,000 distinct CDR3 sequences, almost 65% of them present only once. The CDR3 totals 15 residues. Between the trimmed V and J ends, which lost 7 bases and 9 bases, there was a span of 22 bases. The germline gives CDR1 SGHAT, CDR2 FQDESV (reference sequence). The study's findings and limits: With p = 0.039, the top-250-clone fraction in tumors significantly exceeded that in blood. Relative to tumor region pairs, the tumor-adjacent and tumor-blood pairs showed overlap that was lower.

Blood RNA originated from unsorted whole blood, with germline DNA additionally extracted. The sequenced sample was peripheral blood. The rearrangement uses TRBV11-1 and TRBJ2-1; D gene ambiguous. The receptor was isolated from a man aged 40-55 years with primary liver carcinoma and hepatitis B virus infection. Here the CDR3 DNA reads TGTGCCAGCATCCTCTTTAATGACTGTGGAAGTGAGCAGTTCTTC. The encoded protein is CASILFNDCGSEQFF.